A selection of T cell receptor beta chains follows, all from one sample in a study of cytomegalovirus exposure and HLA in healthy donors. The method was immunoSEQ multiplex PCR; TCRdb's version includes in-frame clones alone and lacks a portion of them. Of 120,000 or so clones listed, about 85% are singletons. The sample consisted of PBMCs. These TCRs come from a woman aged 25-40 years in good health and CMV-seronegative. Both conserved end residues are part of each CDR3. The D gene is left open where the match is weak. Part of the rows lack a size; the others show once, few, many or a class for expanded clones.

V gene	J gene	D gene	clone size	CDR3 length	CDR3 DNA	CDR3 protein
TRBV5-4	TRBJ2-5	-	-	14	TGTGCCAGCAGCTCCGCGGGGGCTTGGGAGACCCAGTACTTC	CASSSAGAWETQYF
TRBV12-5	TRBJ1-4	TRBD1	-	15	TGTGCTAGTGGTTTGAGGGACAGGGGATCCGAAAAACTGTTTTTT	CASGLRDRGSEKLFF
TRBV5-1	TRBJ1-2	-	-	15	TGCGCCAGCAGCTTGCAAGGGGAACGGGTCTATGGCTACACCTTC	CASSLQGERVYGYTF
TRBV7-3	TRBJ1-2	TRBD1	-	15	TGTGCCAGCAGCCCGGGGACAGATACTAACTATGGCTACACCTTC	CASSPGTDTNYGYTF
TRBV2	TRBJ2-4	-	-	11	TGTGCCAAACTAGCCAAAAACATTCAGTACTTC	CAKLAKNIQYF
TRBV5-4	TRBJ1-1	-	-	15	TGTGCCAGCAGCGATTTACAGGTCTTGAACACTGAAGCTTTCTTT	CASSDLQVLNTEAFF
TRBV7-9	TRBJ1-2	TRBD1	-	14	TGTGCCAGCAGCCGGACAGGGGCGCGCTATGGCTACACCTTC	CASSRTGARYGYTF
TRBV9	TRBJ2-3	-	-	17	TGTGCCAGCAGCGAGAGGGGACTGAATTGGAACACAGATACGCAGTATTTT	CASSERGLNWNTDTQYF
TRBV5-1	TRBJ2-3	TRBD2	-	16	TGCGCCAGCAGCTTGGCTAGCGGGGGCCACACAGATACGCAGTATTTT	CASSLASGGHTDTQYF
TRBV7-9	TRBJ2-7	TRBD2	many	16	TGTGCCAGCAGCCTGTTGGGACTAGCGGGAACCTACGAGCAGTACTTC	CASSLLGLAGTYEQYF
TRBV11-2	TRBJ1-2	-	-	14	TGTGCCAGCAGCTTAGATGGGGGGAACTATGGCTACACCTTC	CASSLDGGNYGYTF
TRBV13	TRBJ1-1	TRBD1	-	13	TGTGCCAGCAGCCCCGGACAGGACCTTGGAGCTTTCTTT	CASSPGQDLGAFF
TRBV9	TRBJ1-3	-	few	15	TGTGCCAGCAGCGTAGTGGCAGGCGGGGGAAACACCATATATTTT	CASSVVAGGGNTIYF
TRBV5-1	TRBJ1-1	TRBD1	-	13	TGCGCCAGCAGCGAGACAGGGTTCACTGAAGCTTTCTTT	CASSETGFTEAFF
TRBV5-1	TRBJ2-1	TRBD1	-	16	TGCGCCAGCACTCAGACCGGGACAGGGTTTTACAATGAGCAGTTCTTC	CASTQTGTGFYNEQFF
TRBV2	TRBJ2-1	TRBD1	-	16	TGTGCCAGCAGTGGTGACAGGGTTAGCTCCTACAATGAGCAGTTCTTC	CASSGDRVSSYNEQFF
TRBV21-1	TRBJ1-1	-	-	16	TGTGCCAGCAGCAAAGGGGGACAGGGAATGAACACTGAAGCTTTCTTT	CASSKGGQGMNTEAFF
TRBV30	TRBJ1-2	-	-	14	TGTGCCTGGGATCCCCGGGGGGTTAACTATGGCTACACCTTC	CAWDPRGVNYGYTF
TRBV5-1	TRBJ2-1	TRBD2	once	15	TGCGCCAGCAGCCTCGGGGGGGCCTTTGGGAATGAGCAGTTCTTC	CASSLGGAFGNEQFF
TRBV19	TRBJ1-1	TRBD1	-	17	TGTGCCAGGCAACCCTGTGGGACAGAAAGAATGAACACTGAAGCTTTCTTT	CARQPCGTERMNTEAFF
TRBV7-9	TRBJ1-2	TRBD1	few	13	TGTGCCAGCAGCGTGGACAGGGTCGGTGGCTACACCTTC	CASSVDRVGGYTF
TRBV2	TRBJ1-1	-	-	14	TGTGCCAGCAGTGCAGGCGGGGAGAACACTGAAGCTTTCTTT	CASSAGGENTEAFF
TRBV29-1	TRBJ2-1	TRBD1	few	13	TGCAGCTCCGAGGACAGGGAATACAATGAGCAGTTCTTC	CSSEDREYNEQFF
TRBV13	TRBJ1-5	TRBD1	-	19	TGTGCCAGCAGCCGCTCTACCGGACAGGGGATTTGGGGCAATCAGCCCCAGCATTTT	CASSRSTGQGIWGNQPQHF
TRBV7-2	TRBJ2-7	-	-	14	TGTGCCAGCAGCTTACCAACACGTTCCTACGAGCAGTACTTC	CASSLPTRSYEQYF
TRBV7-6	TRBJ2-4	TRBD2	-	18	TGTGCCAGCAGCCCAAGAGGTCTAGCGGGACGAGCCAAAAACATTCAGTACTTC	CASSPRGLAGRAKNIQYF
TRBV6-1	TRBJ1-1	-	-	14	TGTGCCAGCAGGTCCAGGGGAGGGTATACTGAAGCTTTCTTT	CASRSRGGYTEAFF
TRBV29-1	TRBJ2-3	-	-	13	TGCAGCGTTGAAGTACTAGGTACAGATACGCAGTATTTT	CSVEVLGTDTQYF
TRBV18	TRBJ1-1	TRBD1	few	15	TGTGCCAGCTCACCAGACAGGGCCCCATACACTGAAGCTTTCTTT	CASSPDRAPYTEAFF
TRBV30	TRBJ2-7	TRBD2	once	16	TGTGCCTGGAGTCGCGGGACTAGCGGGGTTGGGTACGAGCAGTACTTC	CAWSRGTSGVGYEQYF
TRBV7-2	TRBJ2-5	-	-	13	TGTGCCAGCAGTCCCGTCGGCCAAGAGACCCAGTACTTC	CASSPVGQETQYF
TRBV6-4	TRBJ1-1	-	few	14	TGTGCCAGCAGTGACGGGGAAGGGGGCACTGAAGCTTTCTTT	CASSDGEGGTEAFF
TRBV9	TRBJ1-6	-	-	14	TGTGCCAGCAGCGTAAGCGGGGTAAATTCACCCCTCCACTTT	CASSVSGVNSPLHF
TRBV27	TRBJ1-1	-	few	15	TGTGCCAGCAGTCCCGATTGGGGGGGGGACACTGAAGCTTTCTTT	CASSPDWGGDTEAFF
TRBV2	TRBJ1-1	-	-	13	TGTGCCAGCAGTGTTCTTCGAGTCACTGAAGCTTTCTTT	CASSVLRVTEAFF
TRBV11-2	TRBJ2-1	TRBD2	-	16	TGTGCCAGCAGCTTAGGTGCGGGGGGGAATTACAATGAGCAGTTCTTC	CASSLGAGGNYNEQFF
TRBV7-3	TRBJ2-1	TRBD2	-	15	TGTGCCAGCAGCTTCCTTAGCGGGGGGGCCGCTGAGCAGTTCTTC	CASSFLSGGAAEQFF
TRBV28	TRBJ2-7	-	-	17	TGTGCCAGCAGTTTATGGCCCCCACCGACAGTTTCCTACGAGCAGTACTTC	CASSLWPPPTVSYEQYF
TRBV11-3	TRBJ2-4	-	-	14	TGTGCCAGCAGCTTAGGGGGCCTACTAAACATTCAGTACTTC	CASSLGGLLNIQYF
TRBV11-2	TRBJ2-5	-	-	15	TGTGCCAGCAGCGCCGAGATTAGAACTCAAGAGACCCAGTACTTC	CASSAEIRTQETQYF
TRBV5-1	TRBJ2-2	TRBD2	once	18	TGCGCCAGCAGCTTGGGCCGACTAGCGGGGGGATTCGCCGGGGAGCTGTTTTTT	CASSLGRLAGGFAGELFF
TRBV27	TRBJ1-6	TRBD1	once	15	TGTGCCAGCAGTTTATCACAGGGGGCTAATTCACCCCTCCACTTT	CASSLSQGANSPLHF
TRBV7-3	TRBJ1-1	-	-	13	TGTGCCAGCAGCCCAGGGCCTGGCACTGAAGCTTTCTTT	CASSPGPGTEAFF
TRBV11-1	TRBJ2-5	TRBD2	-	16	TGTGCCAGCAGCTTAGCCGGGACTAGCGGCCAAGAGACCCAGTACTTC	CASSLAGTSGQETQYF
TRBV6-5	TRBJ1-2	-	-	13	TGTGCCAGCAGTCTCGACAGCGACTATGGCTACACCTTC	CASSLDSDYGYTF
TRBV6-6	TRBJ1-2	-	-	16	TGTGCCAGCAGTTTCTTGGCAAGCCAGGTCCACTATGGCTACACCTTC	CASSFLASQVHYGYTF
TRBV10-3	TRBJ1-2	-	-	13	TGTGCCATCAAGGGGGGGAAAAACTATGGCTACACCTTC	CAIKGGKNYGYTF
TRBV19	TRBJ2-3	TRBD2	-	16	TGTGCCAGTAGTCCCATTGCGGGGGGGCTCACAGATACGCAGTATTTT	CASSPIAGGLTDTQYF
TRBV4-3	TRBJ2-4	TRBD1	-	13	TGCGCCAGCAGCCTCGGGACAGGCTATGATCTGTACTTC	CASSLGTGYDLYF
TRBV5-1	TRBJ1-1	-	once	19	TGCGCCAGCAGCTTGGCCTCTGTGACAGCCTATACACGGAACACTGAAGCTTTCTTT	CASSLASVTAYTRNTEAFF
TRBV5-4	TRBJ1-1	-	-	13	TGTGCCAGCAGCTTGACAGGGCCCACTGAAGCTTTCTTT	CASSLTGPTEAFF
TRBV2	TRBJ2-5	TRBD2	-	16	TGTGCCAGCAGTGCAGGGCTAGCGGGGGGCCAAGAGACCCAGTACTTC	CASSAGLAGGQETQYF
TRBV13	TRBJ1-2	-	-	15	TGTGCCAGCAGCTTAGTTCAGGGCCAGAACTATGGCTACACCTTC	CASSLVQGQNYGYTF
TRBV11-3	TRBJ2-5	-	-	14	TGTGCCAGCAGAAAGGGGGGACAGCGGGAGACCCAGTACTTC	CASRKGGQRETQYF